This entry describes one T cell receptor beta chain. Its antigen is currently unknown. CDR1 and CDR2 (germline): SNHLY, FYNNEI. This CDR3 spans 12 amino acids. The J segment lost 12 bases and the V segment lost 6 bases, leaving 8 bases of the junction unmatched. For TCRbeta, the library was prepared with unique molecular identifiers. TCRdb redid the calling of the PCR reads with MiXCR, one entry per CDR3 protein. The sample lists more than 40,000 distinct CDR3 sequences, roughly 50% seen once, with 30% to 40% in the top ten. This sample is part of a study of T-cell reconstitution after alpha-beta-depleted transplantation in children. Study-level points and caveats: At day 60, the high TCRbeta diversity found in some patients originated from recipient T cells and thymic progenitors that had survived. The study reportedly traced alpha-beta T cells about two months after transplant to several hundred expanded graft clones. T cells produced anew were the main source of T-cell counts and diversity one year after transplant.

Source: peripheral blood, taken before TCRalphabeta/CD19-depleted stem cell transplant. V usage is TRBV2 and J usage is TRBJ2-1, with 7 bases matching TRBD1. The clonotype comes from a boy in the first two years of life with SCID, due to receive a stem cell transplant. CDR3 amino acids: CASSSTTGSQFF. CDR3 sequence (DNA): TGTGCCAGCAGCTCAACGACAGGGTCGCAGTTCTTC.